What follows are 20 T cell receptor beta chains derived from one specimen sequenced in a study of blood T cells in healthy people across ages. Using a J-beta primer mix together with a sample-barcoded 5' primer, a second PCR was run for about 6 to 12 cycles. MiXCR, run by TCRdb on the 5' RACE reads, gives a single entry per CDR3 protein. The sample holds about 1.8 million distinct CDR3 sequences; approximately 50% are singletons and the top ten take approximately 2.1%. Sequencing was carried out using blood. These receptor sequences come from a woman aged 35 to 49 in good health.

This clonotype has just a few counts. This chain joins TRBV27 and TRBJ2-5; TRBD1 might be the D (6 bases). This CDR3 region has 15 residues. Looked up from germline, CDR1 is MNHEY and CDR2 is SMNVEV (reference sequence). V was cut by 5 bases and J by 0 bases, with 13 bases left in between. In DNA form, the CDR3 reads TGTGCCAGCAGTCCTACCACAGGGTACCAAGAGACCCAGTACTTC. The encoded protein is CASSPTTGYQETQYF.

V is TRBV28 and J is TRBJ1-1, with D perhaps matching TRBD1 (5 bases). The germline gives CDR1 MDHEN, CDR2 SYDVKM. V lost 5 bases and J lost 10, with 17 bases in between. The CDR3 contains 13 residues. CDR3: CASSPGGKRGAFF. The DNA of the CDR3 is TGTGCCAGCAGTCCCGGGGGGAAGAGGGGAGCTTTCTTT.

The table lists this clonotype with many counts. The chain links TRBV12-3 or TRBV12-4 to TRBJ1-6; TRBD1 matches 7 bases. There are 14 residues in the CDR3. V shed 8 bases and J 7 bases; nucleotides not matched to a gene: 8. CDR3 protein: CASSRTGGNSPLHF. CDR3 DNA: TGTGCCAGCTCCCGGACAGGCGGAAATTCACCCCTCCACTTT.

The chain joins TRBV10-2 to TRBJ2-1, with D hard to call. The germline CDR1 and CDR2 sequences are WSHSY and SAAADI. The V end lost 0 bases, the J end lost 12 bases, and 9 bases lay between the germline ends. This CDR3 spans 12 amino acids. CDR3 DNA sequence: TGCGCCAGCAGTGAGTCAACGTTTGGGCAGTTCTTC. It specifies CASSESTFGQFF.

This clonotype was recorded a few times. This chain connects TRBV10-3 to TRBJ2-7, with 7 bases lining up with TRBD1. With 4 bases clipped from V and 3 bases from J, the junction kept 9 bases outside the gene matches. Germline V lookup: CDR1 ENHRY, CDR2 SYGVKD. The CDR3 covers 15 residues. This CDR3 reads CAISASGTVFYEQYF. The CDR3 DNA reads as TGTGCCATCAGTGCTTCGGGGACAGTTTTCTACGAGCAGTACTTC.

The chain recombines TRBV29-1 with TRBJ2-5, with D possibly being TRBD1 (6 bases). V gave up 6 bases and J gave up 11 bases, with 16 bases separating them. Per germline, CDR1 SQVTM and CDR2 ANQGSEA. The CDR3 runs to 11 residues. The CDR3 sequence: CSVPQGSGQYF. As DNA, the CDR3 is TGCAGCGTCCCACAGGGTTCCGGGCAGTACTTC.

J is TRBJ1-2 and V is TRBV4-3, with unresolved D. Trimming cost V 0 bases and J 1 base, with 9 bases left between them. The V gene's germline CDR1 is LGHNA and CDR2 YSLEER. The CDR3 has 15 amino acids. CDR3 DNA: TGCGCCAGCAGCCAAGAACCCCAGAATAACTATGGCTACACCTTC. Its translation: CASSQEPQNNYGYTF.

CDR3 DNA sequence: TGCGCCAGCAGTGATGTAGGGTTTGGGCAGTACTTC. This translates into CASSDVGFGQYF. This sequence joins TRBV10-1 and TRBJ2-5; unclear D gene. The CDR3 sequence is 12 residues long. V was trimmed by 3 bases and J by 11 bases, leaving 13 bases between them. Germline values: CDR1 WNHNN, CDR2 SYGVQD (reference sequence).

The chain links TRBV10-3 to TRBJ1-2; D gene ambiguous. The CDR3 is made up of 14 amino acids. Deletions cut 6 bases from V and 2 bases from J, with 13 bases between. CDR1 is ENHRY, CDR2 SYGVKD, per germline. CDR3 region: CAIRETLPNYGYTF. CDR3 DNA sequence: TGTGCCATCAGGGAGACGCTTCCCAACTATGGCTACACCTTC.

This clonotype showed up many times. This chain uses TRBV5-1 with TRBJ2-1; D gene unclear. Trimming left V 0 bases short and J 9 bases short, with 7 bases between. The CDR3 consists of 12 residues. Germline V gene data show CDR1 as SGHRS and CDR2 as YFSETQ. CDR3 sequence reads: CASSLVRGEQFF. CDR3 nucleotide sequence: TGCGCCAGCAGCTTGGTGCGTGGTGAGCAGTTCTTC.

The chain uses TRBV7-2 and TRBJ1-6; TRBD1 matches 7 bases. V shed 5 bases, J shed 10 bases, and the junction held 8 bases outside the gene matches. CDR3 length equals 14 residues. Germline V gives CDR1 SGHTA, CDR2 FQGNSA. In DNA, the CDR3 is TGTGCCAGCAGCCCAGACAGGGCTCCGTCACCCCTCCACTTT. It yields the protein CASSPDRAPSPLHF.

This clonotype occurred a few times. This chain connects TRBV7-8 to TRBJ2-7; D is possibly TRBD1 (6 bases). CDR1 is SGHVS and CDR2 is FQNEAQ in the germline V gene. The ends were cut back, 1 base at V and 3 bases at J, with 13 bases in the middle. The CDR3 spans 15 residues. CDR3: CASSLVLGRGYEQYF. The CDR3 DNA sequence: TGTGCCAGCAGCTTAGTCTTGGGCAGGGGCTACGAGCAGTACTTC.

The rearrangement links TRBV20-1 to TRBJ1-2, with D unresolved. Trimming shortened V by 3 bases and J by 5 bases, and 10 bases separated the two germline ends. The CDR3 spans 12 residues. The germline V gene encodes CDR1 DFQATT and CDR2 SNEGSKA (reference sequence). Written as DNA, the CDR3 is TGCAGTGCTAGCCGGGCCCCATATGGCTACACCTTC. Its protein product is CSASRAPYGYTF.

The chain joins TRBV11-2 to TRBJ2-4; 9 positions agree with TRBD1. Gene TRBJ2-7 matches the end of the DNA better, so the J call may be wrong. Germline-derived CDR1 and CDR2 are SGHAT and FQNNGV. CDR3 size: 15 residues. CDR3 in DNA: TGTGCCAGCAGGCTAGCCGGGACAGGGACCCACGAGCAGTACTTC. It translates to CASRLAGTGTHEQYF.

The genes are TRBV28 and TRBJ2-3, with D hard to call. Germline assignment: CDR1 MDHEN and CDR2 SYDVKM. The V end lost 0 bases, the J end lost 0 bases, and 10 bases lay between the germline ends. The CDR3 spans 16 residues. The CDR3 region has the DNA TGTGCCAGCAGTTTATGGAGAGGAGATAGCACAGATACGCAGTATTTT. It yields the protein CASSLWRGDSTDTQYF.

As to this clonotype: One end of the junction fails to match germline, which may point to a read error. V gene TRBV3-1 combines with J gene TRBJ2-1; D is unclear. The CDR3 spans 12 residues. Germline V CDR1 and CDR2: LGHDT, YNNKEL (reference sequence). CDR3: CASRQEEGEQFF. CDR3 DNA: TGTGCCAGCAGACAAGAGGAAGGAGAGCAGTTCTTC.

The V and J genes are TRBV5-1 and TRBJ2-1; 12 nucleotides match TRBD2. Germline CDR1 SGHRS, CDR2 YFSETQ. The CDR3 has 17 amino acids. V lost 1 base, J lost 8 bases, and 10 bases stayed unmatched. CDR3 amino acids: CASSLTVTSGGQHEQFF. The CDR3 bases are TGCGCCAGCAGCTTGACGGTGACTAGCGGGGGCCAGCATGAGCAGTTCTTC.

The gene calls are TRBV4-2 and TRBJ2-7, with D unclear. Germline V lookup: CDR1 LGHNA, CDR2 YNFKEQ. The CDR3 extends over 15 amino acids. V gave up 0 bases and J gave up 2 bases, with 11 bases separating them. The DNA for the CDR3 is TGTGCCAGCAGCCAAGATCTCGGCAGAACCTACGAGCAGTACTTC. It yields the protein CASSQDLGRTYEQYF.

This clonotype was seen a single time. The chain is built from TRBV20-1 and TRBJ1-2, with 7 bases lining up with TRBD1. Trimming at V came to 0 bases and at J to 10 bases, leaving 5 bases not matched to a gene. This CDR3 has 12 residues. CDR1 and CDR2 from the germline V gene are DFQATT and SNEGSKA (reference sequence). This chain's CDR3 is CSARERGRDYTF. The CDR3, as DNA: TGCAGTGCTAGAGAGAGGGGGCGCGACTACACCTTC.

In this sample, this clonotype turned up a few times. The V call is TRBV24-1, the J call TRBJ1-2; no clear D gene. The CDR3 has 16 residues. The germline V gene encodes CDR1 KGHDR and CDR2 SFDVKD. Trimming removed 4 bases from V and 0 bases from J, with 14 bases in between. This chain's CDR3 is CATSDAADGANYGYTF. Here the CDR3 DNA reads TGTGCCACCAGTGACGCCGCTGACGGGGCTAACTATGGCTACACCTTC.